The T cell receptor beta chain under discussion was sequenced for a study of blood T cell repertoires in COVID-19. The protocol was immunoSEQ multiplex PCR, while the TCRdb copy is restricted to in-frame clones and leaves out a portion. The sample holds about 44,000 clones, around three quarters seen once. Germline V gives CDR1 LGHDT, CDR2 YNNKEL (reference sequence). The CDR3 extends over 12 amino acids. V was cut by 3 bases and J by 8 bases, with 11 bases left in between. This clone was observed a few times. The chain is built from TRBV3-1 (or the pseudogene TRBV3-2) and TRBJ2-7; D remains unclear. The TCR was taken from a man aged 80 or over with acute or convalescent COVID-19. The sequenced sample consisted of peripheral blood. The CDR3 sequence: CASSHLELKQYF. The DNA of the CDR3 is TGTGCCAGCAGCCATCTAGAACTGAAGCAGTACTTC.